By its share, the clone carrying this T cell receptor (beta chain) is medium-sized. No antigen is known for it. These data originate in a study of liver allograft versus peripheral blood T cells. Study overall: Recipients' peripheral blood T cell receptor repertoires were compared with those in transplanted livers.

Germline CDR1 is SQVTM and CDR2 is ANQGSEA. There are 13 residues in the CDR3. With V trimmed by 8 bases and J by 6 bases, 13 bases remained unmatched. Notes on the study in general: Peripheral blood repertoires reportedly differed from the T cell receptor repertoires found inside liver allografts.

TCRdb ran MiXCR on the reads and lists one entry per CDR3 protein. The repertoire holds 7,500 to 9,000 distinct CDR3 sequences, with more than 15% as singletons. The sequence came from a human patient who had a liver transplant. Some T cells may possibly be graft donor cells. J is TRBJ2-7 and V is TRBV29-1, with TRBD2 identical over 7 bases. The CDR3, as DNA: TGCAGCTGTGTGAGGGCGGGAGACGGCGAGCAGTACTTC. It yields the protein CSCVRAGDGEQYF.